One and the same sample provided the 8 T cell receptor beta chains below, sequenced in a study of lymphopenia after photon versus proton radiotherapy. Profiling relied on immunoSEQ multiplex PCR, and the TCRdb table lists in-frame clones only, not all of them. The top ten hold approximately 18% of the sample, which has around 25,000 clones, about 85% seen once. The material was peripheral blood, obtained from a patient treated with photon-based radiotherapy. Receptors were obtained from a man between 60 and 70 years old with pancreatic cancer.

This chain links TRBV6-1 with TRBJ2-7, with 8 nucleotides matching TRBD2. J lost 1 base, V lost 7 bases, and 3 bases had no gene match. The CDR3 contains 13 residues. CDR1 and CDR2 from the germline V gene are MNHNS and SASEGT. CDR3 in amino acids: CASTRGASYEQYF. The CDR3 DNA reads TGTGCCAGCACGCGGGGGGCTTCCTACGAGCAGTACTTC.

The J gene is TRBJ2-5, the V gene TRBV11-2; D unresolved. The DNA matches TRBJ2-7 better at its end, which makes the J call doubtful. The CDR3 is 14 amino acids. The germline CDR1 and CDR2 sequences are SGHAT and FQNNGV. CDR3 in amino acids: CASSPTPTASEQYF. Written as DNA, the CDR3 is TGTGCCAGCAGCCCGACTCCGACGGCCTCCGAGCAGTACTTC.

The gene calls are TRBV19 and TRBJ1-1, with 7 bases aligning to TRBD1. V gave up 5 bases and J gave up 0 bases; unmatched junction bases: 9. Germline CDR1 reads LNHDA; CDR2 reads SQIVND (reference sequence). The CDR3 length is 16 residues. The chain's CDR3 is CASSAPGQPMNTEAFF. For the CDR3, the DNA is TGTGCCAGTAGTGCTCCGGGACAGCCAATGAACACTGAAGCTTTCTTT.

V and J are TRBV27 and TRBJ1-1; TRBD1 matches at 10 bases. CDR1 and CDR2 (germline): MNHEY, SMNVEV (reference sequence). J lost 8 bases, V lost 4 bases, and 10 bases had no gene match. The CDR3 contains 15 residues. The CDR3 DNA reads TGTGCCAGCAGTTCGTCCGGGACAGGGGAGGAAGAAGCTTTCTTT. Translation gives CASSSSGTGEEEAFF.

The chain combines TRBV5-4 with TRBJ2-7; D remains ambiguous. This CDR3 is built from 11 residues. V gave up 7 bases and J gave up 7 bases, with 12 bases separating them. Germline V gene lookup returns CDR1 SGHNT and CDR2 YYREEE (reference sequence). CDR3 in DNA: TGTGCCAGCTCCAATCGAAAGGAGCAGTACTTC. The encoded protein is CASSNRKEQYF.

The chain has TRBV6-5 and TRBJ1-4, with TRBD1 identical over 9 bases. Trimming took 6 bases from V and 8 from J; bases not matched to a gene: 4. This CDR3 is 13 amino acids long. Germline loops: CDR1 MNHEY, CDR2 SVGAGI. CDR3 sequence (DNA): TGTGCCAGCAGACAGGGGGCGCGGGAAAAACTGTTTTTT. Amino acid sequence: CASRQGAREKLFF.

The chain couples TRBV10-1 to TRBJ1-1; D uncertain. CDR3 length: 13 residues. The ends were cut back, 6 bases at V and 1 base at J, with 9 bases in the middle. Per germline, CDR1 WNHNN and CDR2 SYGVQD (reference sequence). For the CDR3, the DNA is TGCGCCAGCAGATCCGGGAGGAACACTGAAGCTTTCTTT. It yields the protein CASRSGRNTEAFF.

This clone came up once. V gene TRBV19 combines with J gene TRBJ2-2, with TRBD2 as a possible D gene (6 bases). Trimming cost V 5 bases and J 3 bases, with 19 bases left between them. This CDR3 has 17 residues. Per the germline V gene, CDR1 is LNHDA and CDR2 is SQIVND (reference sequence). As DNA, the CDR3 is TGTGCCAGTAGTGTAAGGGACCCGCGGGGTTACACCGGGGAGCTGTTTTTT. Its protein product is CASSVRDPRGYTGELFF. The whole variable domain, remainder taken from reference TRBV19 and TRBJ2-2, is DGGITQSPKYLFRKEGQNVTLSCEQNLNHDAMYWYRQDPGQGLRLIYYSQIVNDFQKGDIAEGYSVSREKKESFPLTVTSAQKNPTAFYLCASSVRDPRGYTGELFFGEGSRLTVL.